The clone carrying this TCR beta chain was observed at least ten times. Its antigen is unknown. The data originate from a study of Graves' ophthalmopathy and Graves' hyperthyroidism. Whole-study results and caveats: Its predictions of ophthalmopathy progression gave the model over 65% sensitivity and roughly 72% specificity.

The authors amplified TCR beta CDR3 regions from RNA transcripts. An initial RT-PCR round employing HTBI primers preceded a second-round multiplex PCR. One entry per CDR3 protein results from TCRdb running MiXCR on the multiplex PCR reads. The repertoire holds about 480,000 distinct CDR3 sequences, with approximately 15% as singletons. Ineligible for inclusion were patients with other autoimmune diseases, uncontrolled infections, pregnancy or lactation. Clinical symptoms, serum thyroxine, TRAb, thyroid ultrasound and orbital computed tomography formed the basis of diagnosis. The CDR3 loop spans 12 amino acids. The V and J ends lost 1 base and 7 bases respectively, with 10 bases between them. Germline V lookup: CDR1 SQVTM, CDR2 ANQGSEA.

This sequence joins TRBV29-1 and TRBJ2-5; D unclear. Input material: blood. The TCR comes from a woman aged 25 to 45 with Graves' ophthalmopathy. The CDR3 nucleotides are TGCAGCGTTGAAGGGGCAGTCCGGACCCAGTACTTC. This sequence encodes CSVEGAVRTQYF. Drawing the rest from reference TRBV29-1 and TRBJ2-5, the complete variable domain is SAVISQKPSRDICQRGTSLTIQCQVDSQVTMMFWYRQQPGQSLTLIATANQGSEATYESGFVIDKFPISRPNLTFSTLTVSNMSPEDSSIYLCSVEGAVRTQYFGPGTRLLVL.